The TCR beta chain under discussion was sequenced for a study of regulatory T cells in long-lasting Graves disease. HTBI primers from iRepertoire and Arm-PCR of CDR3 regions yielded the TCR beta libraries. TCRdb itself ran the multiplex PCR reads through MiXCR, one entry per CDR3 protein. Of approximately 460,000 distinct CDR3 sequences in the sample, 16% were seen once. Notes on the study in general: Persistent disease exhibited a predilection for TRBV28, TRBJ1-2 and TRBJ2-5.

This clonotype was seen only once. The antigen remains undetermined. Time point noted: newly diagnosed GD, antithyroid drugs for less than 3 months. Isolated PBMC RNA provided the starting material for the TCR library. The V gene's germline CDR1 is DFQATT and CDR2 SNEGSKA (reference sequence). With 6 bases clipped from V and 5 bases from J, the junction kept 7 bases outside the gene matches. CDR3 length: 12 residues. These same data were also listed under a study on T cells in Graves' hyperthyroidism and ophthalmopathy.

This sample comprised peripheral blood mononuclear cells (PBMCs), obtained at new diagnosis, from a patient treated with antithyroid drugs. The chain links TRBV20-1 to TRBJ2-7; 7 bases match TRBD2. This TCR derives from a woman in her twenties or thirties with Graves disease. Here the CDR3 DNA reads TGCAGTGCGGGGAGGAGCGGGGACGAGCAGTACTTC. This codes for CSAGRSGDEQYF.